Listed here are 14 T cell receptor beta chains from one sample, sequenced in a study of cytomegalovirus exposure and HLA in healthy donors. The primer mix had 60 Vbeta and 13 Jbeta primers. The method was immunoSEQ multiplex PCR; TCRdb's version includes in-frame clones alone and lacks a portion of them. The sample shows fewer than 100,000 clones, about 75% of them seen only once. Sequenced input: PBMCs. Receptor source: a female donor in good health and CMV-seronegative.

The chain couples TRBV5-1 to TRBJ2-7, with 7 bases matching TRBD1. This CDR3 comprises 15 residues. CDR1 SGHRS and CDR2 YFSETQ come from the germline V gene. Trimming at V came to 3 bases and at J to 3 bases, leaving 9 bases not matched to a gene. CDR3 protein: CASSSQGQYGYEQYF. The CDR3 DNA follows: TGCGCCAGCAGCTCACAGGGACAGTATGGCTACGAGCAGTACTTC.

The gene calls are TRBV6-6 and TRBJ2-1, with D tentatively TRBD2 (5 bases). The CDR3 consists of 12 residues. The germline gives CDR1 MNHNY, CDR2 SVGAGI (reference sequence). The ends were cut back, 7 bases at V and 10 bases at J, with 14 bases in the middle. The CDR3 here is CASTFRDGEQFF. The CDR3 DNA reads TGTGCCAGCACGTTTCGGGATGGGGAGCAGTTCTTC.

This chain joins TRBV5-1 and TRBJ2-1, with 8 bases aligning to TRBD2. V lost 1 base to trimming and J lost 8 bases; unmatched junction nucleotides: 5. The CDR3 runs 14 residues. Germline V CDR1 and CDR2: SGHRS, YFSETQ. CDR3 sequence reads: CASSLRLASYEQFF. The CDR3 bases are TGCGCCAGCAGCTTGAGACTAGCGAGCTATGAGCAGTTCTTC.

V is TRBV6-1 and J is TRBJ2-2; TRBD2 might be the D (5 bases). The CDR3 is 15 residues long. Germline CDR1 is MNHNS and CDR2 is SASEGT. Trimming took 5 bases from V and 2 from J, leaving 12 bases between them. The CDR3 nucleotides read TGTGCCAGCAGTTTAGCCGGACTTAACACCGGGGAGCTGTTTTTT. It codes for CASSLAGLNTGELFF.

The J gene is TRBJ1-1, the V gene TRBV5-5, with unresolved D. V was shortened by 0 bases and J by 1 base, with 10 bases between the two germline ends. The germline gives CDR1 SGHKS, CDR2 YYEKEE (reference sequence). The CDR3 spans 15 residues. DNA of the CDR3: TGTGCCAGCAGCTTGGGAGGTATGTGGAACACTGAAGCTTTCTTT. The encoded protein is CASSLGGMWNTEAFF.

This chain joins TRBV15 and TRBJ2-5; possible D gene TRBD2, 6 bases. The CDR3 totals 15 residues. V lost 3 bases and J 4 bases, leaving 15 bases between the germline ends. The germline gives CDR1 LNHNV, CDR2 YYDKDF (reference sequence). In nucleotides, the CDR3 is TGTGCCACCAGCAGGGAAGGGACGGGAGCAGAGACCCAGTACTTC. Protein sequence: CATSREGTGAETQYF.

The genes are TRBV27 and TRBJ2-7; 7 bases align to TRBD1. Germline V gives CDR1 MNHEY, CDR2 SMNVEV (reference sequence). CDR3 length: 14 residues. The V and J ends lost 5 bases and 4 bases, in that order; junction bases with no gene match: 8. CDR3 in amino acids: CASSHTGVLYEQYF. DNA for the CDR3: TGTGCCAGCAGTCACACAGGGGTCCTATACGAGCAGTACTTC.

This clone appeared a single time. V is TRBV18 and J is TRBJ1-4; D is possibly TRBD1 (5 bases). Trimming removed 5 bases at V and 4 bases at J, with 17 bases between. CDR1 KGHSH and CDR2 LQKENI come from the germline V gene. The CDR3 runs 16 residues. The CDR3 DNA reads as TGTGCCAGCTCATCCACAACGACAGTCCTTAATGAAAAACTGTTTTTT. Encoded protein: CASSSTTTVLNEKLFF.

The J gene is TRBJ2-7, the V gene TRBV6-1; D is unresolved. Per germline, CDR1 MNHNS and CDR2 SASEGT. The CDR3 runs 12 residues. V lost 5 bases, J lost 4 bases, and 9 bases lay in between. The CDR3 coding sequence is TGTGCCAGCAGTAACATGTTTTACGAGCAGTACTTC. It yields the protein CASSNMFYEQYF.

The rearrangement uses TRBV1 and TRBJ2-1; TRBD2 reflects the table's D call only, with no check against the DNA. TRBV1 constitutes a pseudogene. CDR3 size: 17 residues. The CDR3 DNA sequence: TGCACCAGCAGCCAAGAAAATTATCGCGGGAGGTTCAATGAGCAGTTCTTC. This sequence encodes CTSSQENYRGRFNEQFF.

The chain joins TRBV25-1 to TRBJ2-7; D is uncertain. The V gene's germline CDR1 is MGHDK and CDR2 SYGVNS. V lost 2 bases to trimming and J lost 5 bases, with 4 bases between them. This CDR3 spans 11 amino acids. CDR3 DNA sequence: TGTGCCAGCAGTGAAATCAACGAGCAGTACTTC. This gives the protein CASSEINEQYF.

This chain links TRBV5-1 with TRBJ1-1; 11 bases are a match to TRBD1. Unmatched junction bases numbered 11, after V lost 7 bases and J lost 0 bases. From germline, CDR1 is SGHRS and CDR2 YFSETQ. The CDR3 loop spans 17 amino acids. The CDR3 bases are TGCGCCAGCGACCCTGGACAGGGGGCTGTGATGAACACTGAAGCTTTCTTT. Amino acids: CASDPGQGAVMNTEAFF.

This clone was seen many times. CDR3: CASSQESGTGGYEQYF. The CDR3 DNA sequence: TGCGCCAGCAGCCAAGAGAGCGGGACAGGGGGCTACGAGCAGTACTTC. The chain has TRBV4-3 and TRBJ2-7; TRBD1 matches at 11 bases. The CDR3 loop spans 16 amino acids. Germline V gives CDR1 LGHNA, CDR2 YSLEER. V shed 0 bases and J 3 bases; nucleotides not matched to a gene: 4.

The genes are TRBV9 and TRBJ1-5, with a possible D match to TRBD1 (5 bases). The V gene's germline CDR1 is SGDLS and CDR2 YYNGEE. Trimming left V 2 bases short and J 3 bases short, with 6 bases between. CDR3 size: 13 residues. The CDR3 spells CASSVRDNQPQHF. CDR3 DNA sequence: TGTGCCAGCAGCGTCAGGGACAATCAGCCCCAGCATTTT.